The 12 T cell receptor beta chains presented below share a single source sample, sequenced in a study of blood T cells in healthy people across ages (dated by TCRdb to between 2015 and 2017). Receptor amplification or capture employed 5' RACE. Sequencing was carried out with an Illumina HiSeq 2500. The second PCR ran for roughly 6 to 11 cycles and used a J-beta primer mix along with a sample-barcoded 5' primer. TCRdb took the public reads, trimmed them with fastp at Q25, ran MiXCR for clone calling and kept in-frame beta chains. Duplicate CDR3 protein sequences are folded into a single record with the most common DNA and genes. The sample table holds 630,000 or so distinct CDR3 sequences, of which less than 40% were seen once. Approximately 15% of the sample comes from the top ten. The sample was blood. Receptors were obtained from a woman older than 75 in good health. Donor details come from another sample of the same person, matched by shared clones.

This clonotype was found a few times. This chain joins TRBV20-1 and TRBJ1-1, with 7 bases matching TRBD1. CDR3 length: 14 amino acids. Germline V gene sequence: CDR1 DFQATT, CDR2 SNEGSKA (reference sequence). The junction had 5 bases not matched to a gene; V was cut back by 4 bases and J by 0 bases. The CDR3 DNA reads TGCAGTGCTATTTTACAGGGGATGAACACTGAAGCTTTCTTT. Protein sequence: CSAILQGMNTEAFF.

The chain links TRBV18 to TRBJ1-3; possible D gene TRBD1, 5 bases. Germline CDR1 and CDR2: KGHSH and LQKENI. With 6 bases removed from V and 0 bases from J, the gap between germline ends came to 15 bases. The CDR3 length is 16 residues. The CDR3 sequence: CASSKMGVSSGNTIYF. In nucleotides, the CDR3 is TGTGCCAGCTCGAAAATGGGGGTGAGCTCTGGAAACACCATATATTTT.

This rearrangement joins TRBV7-8 to TRBJ2-2, with 8 positions matching TRBD2. CDR3 length: 17 amino acids. Germline CDR1 and CDR2: SGHVS and FQNEAQ. V was pared by 4 bases and J by 0 bases, with 7 bases of the junction left unmatched. This chain's CDR3 is CASSSPSGRPNTGELFF. In DNA, the CDR3 is TGTGCCAGCAGCTCACCTAGCGGGCGACCGAACACCGGGGAGCTGTTTTTT.

This clonotype appeared many times. V gene TRBV9 combines with J gene TRBJ2-5; D is ambiguous. This CDR3 is 15 amino acids long. Germline V gives CDR1 SGDLS, CDR2 YYNGEE. V lost 3 bases to trimming and J lost 5 bases, with 17 bases between them. CDR3 amino acids: CASSAEGINGETQYF. The DNA for the CDR3 is TGTGCCAGCAGCGCGGAAGGGATTAACGGGGAGACCCAGTACTTC. The full variable domain, completed using reference TRBV9 and TRBJ2-5, is DSGVTQTPKHLITATGQRVTLRCSPRSGDLSVYWYQQSLDQGLQFLIQYYNGEERAKGNILERFSAQQFPDLHSELNLSSLELGDSALYFCASSAEGINGETQYFGPGTRLLVL.

This clonotype was recorded at least ten times. The chain employs TRBV20-1 and TRBJ1-1, with a weak D call TRBD1 (5 bases). Germline lookup yields CDR1 DFQATT and CDR2 SNEGSKA (reference sequence). V lost 2 bases and J lost 11, with 18 bases in between. This CDR3 comprises 13 residues. The CDR3 loop is CSARSFGDAAAFF. The CDR3, as DNA: TGCAGTGCTAGAAGTTTTGGGGACGCGGCGGCTTTCTTT.

This clonotype was detected many times. CDR3 amino acids: CASTRTAFSYEQYF. CDR3 sequence (DNA): TGTGCCAGCACTCGGACAGCCTTCTCCTACGAGCAGTACTTC. The J gene is TRBJ2-7, the V gene TRBV6-2 or TRBV6-3, with TRBD1 as a possible D gene (6 bases). The CDR3 runs to 14 residues. Between the trimmed V and J ends, which lost 7 bases and 0 bases, there was a span of 13 bases. Germline loops: CDR1 MNHEY, CDR2 SVGEGT.

As concerns this clonotype: Just one base apart from a much larger clone, this may be a read error. The chain has TRBV29-1 and TRBJ2-5; 8 bases fit TRBD2. This CDR3 comprises 13 residues. CDR1 SQVTM and CDR2 ANQGSEA come from the germline V gene. In DNA form, the CDR3 reads TGCAGCGTTGAAGGAGCGGGGGAAGAGGCCCAGTACTTC. Protein: CSVEGAGEEAQYF.

The J gene is TRBJ1-1, the V gene TRBV7-9; the D gene is possibly TRBD1 (5 bases). CDR1 and CDR2 from the germline V gene are SEHNR and FQNEAQ (reference sequence). The V and J ends lost 5 bases and 11 bases respectively, with 24 bases between them. CDR3 length equals 15 residues. The CDR3 sequence: CASSPSGEGPPRAFF. In DNA, the CDR3 is TGTGCCAGCAGCCCTAGCGGGGAGGGGCCCCCCCGGGCTTTCTTT.

This clonotype was picked up one time. The genes are TRBV7-2 and TRBJ1-2; D unclear. CDR3 size: 12 residues. The germline V gene has CDR1 SGHTA and CDR2 FQGNSA. V was cut by 4 bases and J by 7 bases, with 10 bases left in between. CDR3 nucleotide sequence: TGTGCCAGCAGCTCGGACTGGAGTGGCTACACCTTC. It yields the protein CASSSDWSGYTF.

This clonotype was seen many times. J is TRBJ2-7 and V is TRBV3-1; possibly TRBD1 or TRBD2 for D (6 bases each). Trimming took off 2 bases at V and 2 bases at J, with 10 bases between the two ends. Germline values: CDR1 LGHDT, CDR2 YNNKEL (reference sequence). The CDR3 runs 14 residues. The CDR3 DNA is TGTGCCAGCAGCCAAAAGGGGGGTACCTACGAGCAGTACTTC. Protein product: CASSQKGGTYEQYF.

This clonotype was found many times. This sequence joins TRBV5-1 and TRBJ2-7, with a weak D call TRBD2 (5 bases). CDR1 and CDR2 (germline): SGHRS, YFSETQ. Trimming took 0 bases from V and 3 from J, leaving 10 bases between them. CDR3 size: 14 residues. The CDR3 DNA is TGCGCCAGCAGCTTGGGCAACGGGAACTACGAGCAGTACTTC. This sequence encodes CASSLGNGNYEQYF.

The chain uses TRBV5-1 and TRBJ2-1, with TRBD2 identical over 10 bases. This CDR3 has 16 residues. Unmatched junction bases numbered 9, after V lost 0 bases and J lost 9 bases. The germline V gene has CDR1 SGHRS and CDR2 YFSETQ. CDR3 sequence reads: CASSLGIAGGLREQFF. CDR3 DNA sequence: TGCGCCAGCAGCTTGGGGATAGCGGGAGGTTTGCGTGAGCAGTTCTTC.